One and the same sample provided the 17 T cell receptor beta chains below, sequenced in a study of pediatric ulcerative colitis. The repertoire was sequenced with immunoSEQ multiplex PCR; TCRdb's copy has only in-frame clones and lacks some. Among 55,000 to 75,000 clones listed, roughly nine tenths were seen once. Sequenced sample: blood. Every receptor here comes from a boy younger than 18 with severe ulcerative colitis.

J is TRBJ2-7 and V is TRBV6-1, with 11 positions matching TRBD2. Per the germline V gene, CDR1 is MNHNS and CDR2 is SASEGT. The CDR3 consists of 14 residues. V was pared by 3 bases and J by 4 bases, with 2 bases of the junction left unmatched. This CDR3 reads CASSEVAGGYEQYF. The CDR3 coding sequence is TGTGCCAGCAGTGAGGTAGCGGGAGGGTACGAGCAGTACTTC.

A single count supports this clone. The chain has TRBV9 and TRBJ2-1, with 8 bases lining up with TRBD2. Germline V gene lookup returns CDR1 SGDLS and CDR2 YYNGEE. V dropped 3 bases and J dropped 0; count of bases not matched to a gene: 5. This CDR3 contains 16 residues. The CDR3 region is CASSATSGSSYNEQFF. CDR3 bases: TGTGCCAGCAGCGCTACTAGCGGTTCCTCCTACAATGAGCAGTTCTTC.

The CDR3 DNA reads TGTGCCAGCAGTCACCCCTGGCCAGACGGGGAGCAGTACTTC. It specifies CASSHPWPDGEQYF. The V and J genes are TRBV6-5 and TRBJ2-7; D is ambiguous. Germline V gene sequence: CDR1 MNHEY, CDR2 SVGAGI. Trimming shortened V by 5 bases and J by 7 bases, and 18 bases separated the two germline ends. The CDR3 has 14 amino acids.

The chain links TRBV5-1 to TRBJ1-1, with 11 bases identical to TRBD1. The length of the CDR3 is 17 residues. CDR1 and CDR2 from the germline V gene are SGHRS and YFSETQ. V shed 5 bases and J 4 bases; nucleotides not matched to a gene: 13. CDR3 DNA sequence: TGCGCCAGCAGGTATGGACAGGGGGCCGCGGCGGGCACTGAAGCTTTCTTT. Protein: CASRYGQGAAAGTEAFF.

J is TRBJ2-7 and V is TRBV15, with 8 nucleotides matching TRBD2. Germline CDR1 LNHNV, CDR2 YYDKDF (reference sequence). This CDR3 has 16 amino acids. Trimming took 0 bases from V and 2 from J; bases not matched to a gene: 6. CDR3 sequence (DNA): TGTGCCACCAGCAGAGATTTTACGACTAGCGCCTACGAGCAGTACTTC. This translates into CATSRDFTTSAYEQYF.

The chain combines TRBV15 with TRBJ2-1; TRBD2 matches 7 bases. V shed 1 base and J 2 bases; nucleotides not matched to a gene: 14. The CDR3 has 19 residues. Germline V lookup: CDR1 LNHNV, CDR2 YYDKDF (reference sequence). CDR3 residues: CATSRAPPIGAGTYNEQFF. CDR3 coding DNA: TGTGCCACCAGCAGAGCACCCCCGATAGGAGCGGGAACCTACAATGAGCAGTTCTTC.

This chain joins TRBV7-9 and TRBJ2-7, with D perhaps matching TRBD2 (5 bases). The CDR3 is 15 residues long. V was shortened by 4 bases and J by 0 bases, with 13 bases between the two germline ends. CDR1 is SEHNR, CDR2 FQNEAQ, per germline (reference sequence). CDR3 in DNA: TGTGCCAGCAGCTCTCAGGACTCCCCCTCCTACGAGCAGTACTTC. It is translated as CASSSQDSPSYEQYF.

This sequence joins TRBV10-2 and TRBJ2-2; 11 positions match TRBD1. The length of the CDR3 is 16 residues. Germline V gives CDR1 WSHSY, CDR2 SAAADI. V lost 5 bases to trimming and J lost 6 bases; unmatched junction nucleotides: 8. The CDR3 nucleotides are TGCGCCAGCAGTAAAGGACAGGGGGCGTTGGCCGGGGAGCTGTTTTTT. This codes for CASSKGQGALAGELFF.

CDR3 region: CASSIRAGELFF. CDR3 DNA: TGTGCCAGCAGCATCAGGGCCGGGGAGCTGTTTTTT. The rearrangement uses TRBV11-2 and TRBJ2-2, with D tentatively TRBD1 (5 bases). Trimming cost V 5 bases and J 6 bases, with 7 bases left between them. This CDR3 is 12 amino acids long. Germline V gene lookup returns CDR1 SGHAT and CDR2 FQNNGV. Using reference TRBV11-2 and TRBJ2-2 for the parts outside the CDR3, the full variable domain is EAGVAQSPRYKIIEKRQSVAFWCNPISGHATLYWYQQILGQGPKLLIQFQNNGVVDDSQLPKDRFSAERLKGVDSTLKIQPAKLEDSAVYLCASSIRAGELFFGEGSRLTVL.

V and J are TRBV29-1 and TRBJ2-2, with TRBD1 matching 8 bases. Germline trimming cut 7 bases from V and 7 bases from J; bases unmatched to any gene: 5. The germline CDR1 and CDR2 sequences are SQVTM and ANQGSEA. This CDR3 has 12 residues. For the CDR3, the DNA is TGCAGCGCGACAGGGGTTGACGGGGAGCTGTTTTTT. It specifies CSATGVDGELFF.

The chain recombines TRBV4-2 with TRBJ1-4; 10 bases line up with TRBD1. This CDR3 contains 16 residues. CDR1 is LGHNA, CDR2 YNFKEQ, per germline. Trimming took 0 bases from V and 7 from J; bases not matched to a gene: 5. CDR3 coding DNA: TGTGCCAGCAGCCAAGAGAGACAGGGGGCGAGTGAAAAACTGTTTTTT. Protein: CASSQERQGASEKLFF.

The gene calls are TRBV25-1 and TRBJ2-5; TRBD1 is a possible D gene (8 bases). Germline CDR1 and CDR2: MGHDK and SYGVNS. The CDR3 has 14 amino acids. Trimming stripped 4 bases from V and 3 bases from J, with 12 bases between. As DNA, the CDR3 is TGTGCCAGCAGTGCTACAGGGGGGGAAGAGACCCAGTACTTC. Its protein is CASSATGGEETQYF.

This clone has more than one count but fewer than ten. The chain combines TRBV19 with TRBJ2-7; TRBD2 agrees at 8 bases. The trim removed 3 bases at V and 2 bases at J, leaving 3 bases unmatched. The CDR3 length is 14 residues. Germline V gene sequence: CDR1 LNHDA, CDR2 SQIVND (reference sequence). This chain's CDR3 is CASSIGGRTYEQYF. The CDR3 nucleotides are TGTGCCAGTAGTATCGGCGGGAGGACCTACGAGCAGTACTTC.

The chain couples TRBV13 to TRBJ2-7; 7 nucleotides align to TRBD2. The CDR3 is 18 residues long. The J segment lost 0 bases and the V segment lost 4 bases, leaving 15 bases of the junction unmatched. Germline lookup yields CDR1 PRHDT and CDR2 FYEKMQ (reference sequence). In DNA form, the CDR3 reads TGTGCCAGCAGCTCGCGCCTACTAGCGAACAGGAACTCCTACGAGCAGTACTTC. This encodes CASSSRLLANRNSYEQYF.

The chain uses TRBV7-3 and TRBJ1-1; 8 bases map to TRBD1. The ends lost 4 bases at V and 4 bases at J; junction bases unmatched: 8. The CDR3 has 15 amino acids. Germline CDR1 SGHTA, CDR2 FQGTGA. The DNA for the CDR3 is TGTGCCAGCAGCTCCGGGACAGGAGACACCACTGAAGCTTTCTTT. Protein product: CASSSGTGDTTEAFF.

The gene calls are TRBV5-1 and TRBJ1-1; no reliable D call. Trimming pared 4 bases from V and 1 base from J, leaving 8 bases between. The CDR3 is 13 residues long. The germline V gene has CDR1 SGHRS and CDR2 YFSETQ. In DNA, the CDR3 is TGCGCCAGCAGCGGCGACGGGAACACTGAAGCTTTCTTT. Residues: CASSGDGNTEAFF.

The chain employs TRBV7-2 and TRBJ2-3; D gene uncertain. V dropped 3 bases and J dropped 0 bases, with 7 bases sitting between them. CDR3 length: 14 residues. Per the germline V gene, CDR1 is SGHTA and CDR2 is FQGNSA. In DNA form, the CDR3 reads TGTGCCAGCAGCTTGCTGGGGAGCACAGATACGCAGTATTTT. It encodes CASSLLGSTDTQYF. Full variable domain (rest looked up from reference TRBV7-2 and TRBJ2-3): GAGVSQSPSNKVTEKGKDVELRCDPISGHTALYWYRQSLGQGLEFLIYFQGNSAPDKSGLPSDRFSAERTGGSVSTLTIQRTQQEDSAVYLCASSLLGSTDTQYFGPGTRLTVL.